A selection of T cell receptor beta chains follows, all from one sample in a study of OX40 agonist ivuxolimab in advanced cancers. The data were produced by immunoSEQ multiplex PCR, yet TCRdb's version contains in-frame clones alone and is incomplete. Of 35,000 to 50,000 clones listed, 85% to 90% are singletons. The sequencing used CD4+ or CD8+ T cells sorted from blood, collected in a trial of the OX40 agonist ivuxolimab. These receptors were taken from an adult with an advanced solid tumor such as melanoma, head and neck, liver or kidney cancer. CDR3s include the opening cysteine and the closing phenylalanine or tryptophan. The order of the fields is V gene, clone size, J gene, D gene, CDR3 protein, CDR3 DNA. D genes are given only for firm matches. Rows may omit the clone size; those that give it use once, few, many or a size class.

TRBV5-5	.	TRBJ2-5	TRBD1	CASSPAGTGGRETQYF	TGTGCCAGCAGCCCCGCCGGGACAGGGGGCCGGGAGACCCAGTACTTC
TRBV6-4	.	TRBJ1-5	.	CASTRRDMGNQPQHF	TGTGCCAGCACCAGAAGGGATATGGGCAATCAGCCCCAGCATTTT
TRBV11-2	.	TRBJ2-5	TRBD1	CASSIDRASLTQYF	TGTGCCAGCAGCATAGACAGGGCCAGCTTGACCCAGTACTTC
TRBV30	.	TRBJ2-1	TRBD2	CAWTGTSGPHNEQFF	TGTGCCTGGACCGGGACTAGCGGACCCCACAATGAGCAGTTCTTC
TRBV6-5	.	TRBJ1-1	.	CASSYDTGDTEAFF	TGTGCCAGCAGTTACGATACAGGCGACACTGAAGCTTTCTTT
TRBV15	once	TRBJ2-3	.	CATSRDRATDTQYF	TGTGCCACCAGCAGAGATCGGGCCACAGATACGCAGTATTTT
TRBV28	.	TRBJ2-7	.	CASSGSTPQKDQYF	TGTGCCAGCAGTGGATCGACCCCCCAAAAAGATCAGTACTTC
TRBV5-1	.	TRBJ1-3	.	CASSFGATGGNTIYF	TGCGCCAGCAGCTTCGGGGCCACGGGTGGAAACACCATATATTTT
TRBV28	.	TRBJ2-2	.	CASRQGRNTGELFF	TGTGCCAGCAGACAGGGTCGGAATACCGGGGAGCTGTTTTTT
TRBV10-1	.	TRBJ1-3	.	CASSEFGALGNTIYF	TGCGCCAGCAGTGAGTTCGGCGCCCTTGGAAACACCATATATTTT